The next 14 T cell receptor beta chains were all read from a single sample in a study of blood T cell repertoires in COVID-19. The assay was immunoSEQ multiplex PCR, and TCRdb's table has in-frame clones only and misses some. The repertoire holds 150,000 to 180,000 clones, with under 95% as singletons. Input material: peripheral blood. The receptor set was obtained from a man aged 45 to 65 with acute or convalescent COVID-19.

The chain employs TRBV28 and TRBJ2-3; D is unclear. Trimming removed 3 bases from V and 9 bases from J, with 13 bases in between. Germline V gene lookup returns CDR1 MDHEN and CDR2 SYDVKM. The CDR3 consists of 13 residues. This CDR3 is CASSFPPMQTQYF. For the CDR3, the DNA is TGTGCCAGCAGTTTCCCGCCGATGCAGACGCAGTATTTT.

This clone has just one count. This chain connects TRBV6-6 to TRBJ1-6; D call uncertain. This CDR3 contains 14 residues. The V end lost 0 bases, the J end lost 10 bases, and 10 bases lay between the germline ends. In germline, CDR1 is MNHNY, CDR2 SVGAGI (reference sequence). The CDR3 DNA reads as TGTGCCAGCAGTTACTCATTTAGAAGATCACCCCTCCACTTT. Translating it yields CASSYSFRRSPLHF.

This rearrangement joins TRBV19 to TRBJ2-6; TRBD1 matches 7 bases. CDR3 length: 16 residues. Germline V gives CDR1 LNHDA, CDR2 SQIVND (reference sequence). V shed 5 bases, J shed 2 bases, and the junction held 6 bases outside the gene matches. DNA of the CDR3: TGTGCCAGTAGTCTCACAGGGGCCGCTGGGGCCAACGTCCTGACTTTC. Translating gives CASSLTGAAGANVLTF.

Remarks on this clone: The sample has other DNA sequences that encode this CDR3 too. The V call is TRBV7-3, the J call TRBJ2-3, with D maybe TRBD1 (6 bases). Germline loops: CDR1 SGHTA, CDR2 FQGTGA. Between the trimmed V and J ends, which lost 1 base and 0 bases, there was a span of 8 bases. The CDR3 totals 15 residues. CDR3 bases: TGTGCCAGCAGCTTAAGAGACAGGAGCACAGATACGCAGTATTTT. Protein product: CASSLRDRSTDTQYF.

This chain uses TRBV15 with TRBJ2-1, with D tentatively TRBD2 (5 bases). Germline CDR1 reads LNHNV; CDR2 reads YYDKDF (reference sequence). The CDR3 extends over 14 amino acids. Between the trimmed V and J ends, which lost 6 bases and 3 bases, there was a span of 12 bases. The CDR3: CATRTGGFYNEQFF. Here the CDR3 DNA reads TGTGCCACCAGGACCGGAGGTTTCTACAATGAGCAGTTCTTC.

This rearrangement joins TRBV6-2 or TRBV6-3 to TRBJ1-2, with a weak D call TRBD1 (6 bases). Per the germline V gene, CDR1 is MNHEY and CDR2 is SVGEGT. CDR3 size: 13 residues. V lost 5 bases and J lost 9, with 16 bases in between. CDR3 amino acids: CASSRLQGPSYTF. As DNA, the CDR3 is TGTGCCAGCAGTCGACTACAGGGACCTAGCTACACCTTC.

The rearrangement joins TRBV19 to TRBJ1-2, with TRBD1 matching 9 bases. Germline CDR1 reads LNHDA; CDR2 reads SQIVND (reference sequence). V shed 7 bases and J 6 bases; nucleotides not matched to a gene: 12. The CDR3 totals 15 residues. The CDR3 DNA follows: TGTGCCAGTACCAGAAGGGCCACAGGGGGCGATGGCTACACCTTC. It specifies CASTRRATGGDGYTF.

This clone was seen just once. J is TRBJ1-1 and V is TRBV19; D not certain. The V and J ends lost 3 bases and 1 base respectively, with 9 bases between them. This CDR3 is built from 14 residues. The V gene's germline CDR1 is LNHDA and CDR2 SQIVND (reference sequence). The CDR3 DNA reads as TGTGCCAGTAGTATTGCAAGAGCGAACACTGAAGCTTTCTTT. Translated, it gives CASSIARANTEAFF.

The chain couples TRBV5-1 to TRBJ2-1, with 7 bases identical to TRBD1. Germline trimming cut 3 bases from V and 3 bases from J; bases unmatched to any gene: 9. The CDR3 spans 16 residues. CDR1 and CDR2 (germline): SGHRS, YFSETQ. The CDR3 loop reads CASSWVSGTDYNEQFF. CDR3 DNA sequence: TGCGCCAGCAGCTGGGTCTCCGGGACAGACTACAATGAGCAGTTCTTC.

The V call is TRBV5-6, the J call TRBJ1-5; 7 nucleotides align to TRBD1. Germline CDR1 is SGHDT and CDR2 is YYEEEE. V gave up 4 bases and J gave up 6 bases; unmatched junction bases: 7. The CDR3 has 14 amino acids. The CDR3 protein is CASSTPQGPQPQHF. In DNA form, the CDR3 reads TGTGCCAGCAGCACACCACAGGGGCCTCAGCCCCAGCATTTT.

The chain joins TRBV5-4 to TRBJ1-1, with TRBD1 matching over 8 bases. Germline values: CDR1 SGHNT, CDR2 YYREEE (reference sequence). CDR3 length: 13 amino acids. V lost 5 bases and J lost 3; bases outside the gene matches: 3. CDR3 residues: CASRVQGDTEAFF. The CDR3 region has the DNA TGTGCCAGCAGGGTACAGGGGGACACTGAAGCTTTCTTT.

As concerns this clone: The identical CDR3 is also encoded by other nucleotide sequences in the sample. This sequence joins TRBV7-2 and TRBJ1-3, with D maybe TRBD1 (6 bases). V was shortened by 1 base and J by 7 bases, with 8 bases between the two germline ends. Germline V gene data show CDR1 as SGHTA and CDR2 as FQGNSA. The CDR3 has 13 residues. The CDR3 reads CASSLGQGNTIYF. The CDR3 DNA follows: TGTGCCAGCAGCTTAGGTCAGGGGAACACCATATATTTT.

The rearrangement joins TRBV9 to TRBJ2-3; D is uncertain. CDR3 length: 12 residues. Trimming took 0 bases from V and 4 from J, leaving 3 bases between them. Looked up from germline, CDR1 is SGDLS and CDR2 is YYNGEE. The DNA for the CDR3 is TGTGCCAGCAGCGTAGTCTCAGATACGCAGTATTTT. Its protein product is CASSVVSDTQYF.

The CDR3 DNA is TGTGCCAGCAGCTTCACCGGGACTAGCGGGACTGAGACCCAGTACTTC. It translates to CASSFTGTSGTETQYF. The chain carries TRBV9 and TRBJ2-5; 13 bases match TRBD2. CDR3 length equals 16 residues. The germline CDR1 and CDR2 sequences are SGDLS and YYNGEE. The V segment lost 4 bases and the J segment 5 bases; nucleotides outside the gene matches: 8.